Each of the 24 T cell receptor beta chains below was sequenced from the same sample in a study of shared clonotypes between healthy human individuals. Generated by immunoSEQ multiplex PCR, the TCRdb table keeps only in-frame clones and is missing some. The data hold around 600,000 clones, with around 97% observed a single time. The sample taken for sequencing was naive CD4+ T cells sorted from blood. Subset meaning: CD45RA+ positively selected. The receptors shown here come from a woman aged 25 to 45 in good health.

A remark on this clone: This sample also contains other DNA sequences that code for the same CDR3. The chain links TRBV7-2 to TRBJ2-7; TRBD1 aligns across 8 bases. V lost 0 bases, J lost 0 bases, and 1 base stayed unmatched. Germline V CDR1 and CDR2: SGHTA, FQGNSA. The CDR3 is made up of 15 amino acids. The CDR3 DNA reads as TGTGCCAGCAGCTTAGCGGGGACAGGCTCCTACGAGCAGTACTTC. Translating it yields CASSLAGTGSYEQYF.

This sequence joins TRBV5-1 and TRBJ1-1; 10 bases fit TRBD1. The length of the CDR3 is 15 residues. CDR1 is SGHRS, CDR2 YFSETQ, per germline. The V segment lost 7 bases and the J segment 5 bases; nucleotides outside the gene matches: 11. The CDR3 DNA reads TGCGCCAGCGAACCGGGACAGGGGTTTTCTACTGAAGCTTTCTTT. Translation: CASEPGQGFSTEAFF. Combining the CDR3 with reference TRBV5-1 and TRBJ1-1 gives the whole variable domain KAGVTQTPRYLIKTRGQQVTLSCSPISGHRSVSWYQQTPGQGLQFLFEYFSETQRNKGNFPGRFSGRQFSNSRSEMNVSTLELGDSALYLCASEPGQGFSTEAFFGQGTRLTVV.

The gene calls are TRBV6-6 and TRBJ2-1; TRBD2 agrees at 9 bases. Germline values: CDR1 MNHNY, CDR2 SVGAGI (reference sequence). The CDR3 spans 15 residues. J gave up 8 bases and V 6 bases, and 11 bases lay outside the gene matches. CDR3 nucleotide sequence: TGTGCCAGCAGCCAAACTCGAGCGGGAGGTGATGAGCAGTTCTTC. This gives the protein CASSQTRAGGDEQFF.

This clone was counted once. The chain combines TRBV28 with TRBJ1-1; TRBD1 is a possible D gene (5 bases). This CDR3 spans 15 amino acids. CDR1 MDHEN and CDR2 SYDVKM come from the germline V gene. The V gene lost 5 bases and the J gene lost 3 bases, with 16 bases spanning the gap. The CDR3 reads CASSLPGGLDTEAFF. The CDR3 bases are TGTGCCAGCAGTCTACCGGGGGGTTTGGACACTGAAGCTTTCTTT.

This chain uses TRBV2 with TRBJ2-7; 9 bases are a match to TRBD1. The CDR3 sequence is 14 residues long. V gave up 5 bases and J gave up 5 bases; unmatched junction bases: 7. Germline-derived CDR1 and CDR2 are SNHLY and FYNNEI. CDR3 loop: CASSTGTGFNEQYF. For the CDR3, the DNA is TGTGCCAGCAGTACGGGGACAGGGTTCAACGAGCAGTACTTC.

The chain couples TRBV2 to TRBJ2-5; D may be TRBD1 (6 bases). This CDR3 contains 13 residues. The ends were cut back, 5 bases at V and 2 bases at J, with 9 bases in the middle. Germline V gene lookup returns CDR1 SNHLY and CDR2 FYNNEI. In DNA, the CDR3 is TGTGCCAGCAGTTACGACAGGCAAGAGACCCAGTACTTC. Residues: CASSYDRQETQYF. The full variable domain, with the rest looked up from reference TRBV2 and TRBJ2-5, is EPEVTQTPSHQVTQMGQEVILRCVPISNHLYFYWYRQILGQKVEFLVSFYNNEISEKSEIFDDQFSVERPDGSNFTLKIRSTKLEDSAMYFCASSYDRQETQYFGPGTRLLVL.

In the case of this clone: Other DNA sequences in the same sample also yield this CDR3. V usage is TRBV6-5 and J usage is TRBJ2-5, with 8 bases identical to TRBD2. This CDR3 comprises 15 residues. CDR1 and CDR2 (germline): MNHEY, SVGAGI. J gave up 4 bases and V 0 bases, and 4 bases lay outside the gene matches. The CDR3, as DNA: TGTGCCAGCAGTTACTCGGGGCTAGCGGGAGAGACCCAGTACTTC. Protein: CASSYSGLAGETQYF.

This clone was picked up one time. The chain links TRBV4-1 to TRBJ1-3, with a tentative D call TRBD1 (5 bases). Germline CDR1 reads MGHRA; CDR2 reads YSYEKL. The CDR3 is 16 residues long. V lost 5 bases and J 0 bases, leaving 14 bases between the germline ends. CDR3 in amino acids: CASSTPGRSSGNTIYF. CDR3 sequence (DNA): TGCGCCAGCAGCACGCCGGGACGGAGCTCTGGAAACACCATATATTTT.

The chain couples TRBV5-4 to TRBJ1-2; 7 nucleotides agree with TRBD1. After removal of 3 bases from V and 4 bases from J, the junction contained 6 bases not matched to a gene. Per germline, CDR1 SGHNT and CDR2 YYREEE (reference sequence). The CDR3 spans 14 residues. CDR3 in amino acids: CASSSAGTAYGYTF. CDR3 sequence (DNA): TGTGCCAGCAGCTCAGCCGGGACAGCCTATGGCTACACCTTC.

This chain links TRBV5-1 with TRBJ2-7; either TRBD1 or TRBD2 may supply D (5 bases each). There are 13 residues in the CDR3. V was shortened by 2 bases and J by 7 bases, with 13 bases between the two germline ends. Germline CDR1 reads SGHRS; CDR2 reads YFSETQ. In DNA, the CDR3 is TGCGCCAGCAGCTTCTCAGGGTCGGGGGAGCAGTACTTC. The encoded protein is CASSFSGSGEQYF.

The gene calls are TRBV15 and TRBJ2-7; 9 bases map to TRBD2. The CDR3 has 16 amino acids. Germline V gene lookup returns CDR1 LNHNV and CDR2 YYDKDF (reference sequence). Germline trimming cut 0 bases from V and 5 bases from J; bases unmatched to any gene: 8. Here the CDR3 DNA reads TGTGCCACCAGCAGAGATTTGGCTAGCGGGATCGACGAGCAGTACTTC. Translated: CATSRDLASGIDEQYF.

The CDR3 DNA sequence: TGTGCCTCCGGCCGACTCGCCGACAATGAGCAGTTCTTC. It encodes CASGRLADNEQFF. V and J are TRBV11-1 and TRBJ2-1; D not resolved. V was shortened by 11 bases and J by 5 bases, with 16 bases between the two germline ends. The CDR3 has 13 amino acids. Germline CDR1 reads SGHAT; CDR2 reads FQDESV (reference sequence).

This chain uses TRBV6-4 with TRBJ1-5, with TRBD1 matching 9 bases. In germline, CDR1 is MRHNA, CDR2 SNTAGT. This CDR3 contains 16 residues. With V trimmed by 6 bases and J by 2 bases, 8 bases remained unmatched. CDR3 sequence reads: CASRYNRGLRNQPQHF. DNA for the CDR3: TGTGCCAGCAGATATAACAGGGGGCTGCGCAATCAGCCCCAGCATTTT.

The V and J genes are TRBV5-1 and TRBJ2-3, with 9 nucleotides matching TRBD2. Germline trimming cut 3 bases from V and 3 bases from J; bases unmatched to any gene: 5. This CDR3 comprises 15 residues. CDR1 and CDR2 from the germline V gene are SGHRS and YFSETQ. CDR3 in amino acids: CASSWVGLATDTQYF. The DNA of the CDR3 is TGCGCCAGCAGCTGGGTTGGACTAGCGACAGATACGCAGTATTTT. Full variable domain (rest looked up from reference TRBV5-1 and TRBJ2-3): KAGVTQTPRYLIKTRGQQVTLSCSPISGHRSVSWYQQTPGQGLQFLFEYFSETQRNKGNFPGRFSGRQFSNSRSEMNVSTLELGDSALYLCASSWVGLATDTQYFGPGTRLTVL.

This clone was detected once. The chain couples TRBV19 to TRBJ2-3, with unresolved D. The germline gives CDR1 LNHDA, CDR2 SQIVND (reference sequence). This CDR3 region has 18 residues. The V and J ends lost 0 bases and 7 bases respectively, with 23 bases between them. Written as DNA, the CDR3 is TGTGCCAGTAGTATAGAAGGCGGCGGCATCCACATCGAATATACGCAGTATTTT. Translating gives CASSIEGGGIHIEYTQYF. Supplemented by reference TRBV19 and TRBJ2-3, the full variable domain reads DGGITQSPKYLFRKEGQNVTLSCEQNLNHDAMYWYRQDPGQGLRLIYYSQIVNDFQKGDIAEGYSVSREKKESFPLTVTSAQKNPTAFYLCASSIEGGGIHIEYTQYFGPGTRLTVL.

The chain links TRBV30 to TRBJ2-7, with 7 bases lining up with TRBD2. The CDR3 is 17 residues long. From germline, CDR1 is GTSNPN and CDR2 SVGIG (reference sequence). After removal of 5 bases from V and 4 bases from J, the junction contained 20 bases not matched to a gene. CDR3 protein: CAWGPKWGGVTLYEQYF. CDR3 in DNA: TGTGCCTGGGGCCCCAAATGGGGGGGTGTAACACTTTACGAGCAGTACTTC.

The chain recombines TRBV30 with TRBJ1-5; D unresolved. CDR1 and CDR2 from the germline V gene are GTSNPN and SVGIG (reference sequence). There are 15 residues in the CDR3. V was trimmed by 0 bases and J by 9 bases, leaving 18 bases between them. The DNA for the CDR3 is TGTGCCTGGAGTGTACGCTCAAACCGACCGGGGCCCCAGCATTTT. Amino acids: CAWSVRSNRPGPQHF.

This CDR3 is CASSPSGGYEQYF. The CDR3 DNA follows: TGTGCCAGCAGCCCGTCGGGCGGTTACGAGCAGTACTTC. The chain is built from TRBV7-9 and TRBJ2-7; D remains unclear. CDR3 length: 13 residues. V lost 5 bases, J lost 4 bases, and 12 bases lay in between. Germline V gene lookup returns CDR1 SEHNR and CDR2 FQNEAQ (reference sequence).

V is TRBV4-1 and J is TRBJ2-2; 12 positions match TRBD2. CDR3 length: 16 residues. With 1 base clipped from V and 7 bases from J, the junction kept 4 bases outside the gene matches. Germline CDR1 MGHRA, CDR2 YSYEKL. CDR3 sequence: CASSQGLAGEGGELFF. The CDR3 DNA follows: TGCGCCAGCAGCCAAGGACTAGCGGGAGAGGGCGGGGAGCTGTTTTTT.

The CDR3 loop reads CASSSPPGQGAGYEQYF. Written as DNA, the CDR3 is TGTGCCAGCAGTTCTCCACCGGGACAGGGGGCTGGATACGAGCAGTACTTC. J is TRBJ2-7 and V is TRBV28; 12 nucleotides match TRBD1. V gave up 4 bases and J gave up 4 bases; unmatched junction bases: 11. Germline V gives CDR1 MDHEN, CDR2 SYDVKM. There are 17 residues in the CDR3.

The rearrangement links TRBV20-1 to TRBJ2-5; D is possibly TRBD2 (5 bases). Germline CDR1 and CDR2: DFQATT and SNEGSKA (reference sequence). V was shortened by 7 bases and J by 5 bases, with 11 bases between the two germline ends. CDR3 length: 11 amino acids. CDR3 loop: CSGAGSETQYF. In nucleotides, the CDR3 is TGCAGTGGGGCGGGCAGCGAGACCCAGTACTTC.

In DNA, the CDR3 is TGTGCCAGCAGCTTGCAGTTGGGACAGGGGACAAACATTCAGTACTTC. Protein product: CASSLQLGQGTNIQYF. V gene TRBV5-8 combines with J gene TRBJ2-4; 10 nucleotides align to TRBD1. Trimming at V came to 1 base and at J to 6 bases, leaving 7 bases not matched to a gene. The CDR3 runs to 16 residues. Germline CDR1 SGHTS, CDR2 YDEGEE.

This chain links TRBV7-3 with TRBJ1-3; no clear D gene. V lost 4 bases and J lost 4, with 8 bases in between. Germline V lookup: CDR1 SGHTA, CDR2 FQGTGA. This CDR3 spans 13 amino acids. CDR3 DNA sequence: TGTGCCAGCAGCTCCAAGAACGGAAACACCATATATTTT. It specifies CASSSKNGNTIYF.

The chain recombines TRBV19 with TRBJ2-3; 7 nucleotides align to TRBD1. Trimming at V came to 10 bases and at J to 0 bases, leaving 13 bases not matched to a gene. The CDR3 is 16 residues long. Looked up from germline, CDR1 is LNHDA and CDR2 is SQIVND (reference sequence). Written as DNA, the CDR3 is TGTGCCACCCGGGACAGAACGAACATAAGCACAGATACGCAGTATTTT. Translation gives CATRDRTNISTDTQYF.